Below, one T cell receptor (beta chain) is given with its context. The antigen is undetermined. These data belong to a study of regulatory T cells in long-lasting Graves disease. Study-wide findings and caveats: Gene preferences differed: TRBV28, TRBJ1-2, TRBJ2-5 in persistent cases.

The CDR3 consists of 14 residues. Germline lookup yields CDR1 SEHNR and CDR2 FQNEAQ (reference sequence). V lost 6 bases to trimming and J lost 2 bases, with 13 bases between them. Library construction for TCR beta used iRepertoire HTBI primers and Arm-PCR of CDR3 regions. Via MiXCR, TCRdb re-called the multiplex PCR reads, giving one row per CDR3 protein. The sample records fewer than 500,000 distinct CDR3 sequences, roughly 17% being singletons. Time point defined: newly diagnosed GD, antithyroid drugs for less than 3 months. Isolated PBMC RNA provided the starting material for the TCR library. The source of the patients was an endocrinology department in Xi'an, China. This sample also appeared in a second study, on T cells in Graves' hyperthyroidism and ophthalmopathy. That paper notes: Newly diagnosed hyperthyroidism patients aged 18 to 65 years had disease lasting under 2 months.

The chain joins TRBV7-9 to TRBJ1-2; D unresolved. The sample consisted of peripheral blood mononuclear cells (PBMCs), taken at new diagnosis, from a patient treated with antithyroid drugs. The receptor was derived from a man aged 35 to 55 with Graves disease. This chain's CDR3 is CASSKIAANYGYTF. The CDR3 DNA is TGTGCCAGCAGTAAAATCGCAGCCAACTATGGCTACACCTTC.